This note documents a single T cell receptor (beta chain) sequence. Patients selected for sequencing had displayed CD8+CD57+ cell expansion by flow cytometry. The data were taken from a study of CD8+CD57+ T cells in acquired aplastic anemia. CDR3 and TCR beta VDJ profiling relied on genomic DNA as the template. TCRdb re-called the reads through MiXCR, storing one row per CDR3 protein. The sample lists approximately 180,000 distinct CDR3 sequences; less than 50% were seen once. The clonotype comes from a human donor with aplastic anemia. The sequencing input was sorted CD4+, CD8+, or CD8+CD57+ T cells (not recorded which) from PBMCs.

The CDR3 DNA is TGCGCCAGCAGCCAAGATCTCGCGAACACTGAAGCTTTCTTT. Its protein is CASSQDLANTEAFF. This chain links TRBV4-3 with TRBJ1-1; D is uncertain. Trimming took off 0 bases at V and 1 base at J, with 6 bases between the two ends. From germline, CDR1 is LGHNA and CDR2 YSLEER. The CDR3 runs 14 residues.